Here is one TCR beta chain with its context. The method was immunoSEQ multiplex PCR; TCRdb's version includes in-frame clones alone and lacks a portion of them. The sample carries under 200,000 clones, about nine tenths recorded once. The data derive from a study of control samples from healthy donors and cancer patients. The CDR3 covers 14 residues. Unmatched junction bases numbered 8, after V lost 8 bases and J lost 3 bases. The germline V gene encodes CDR1 KGHDR and CDR2 SFDVKD. The clonotype was recovered from a woman aged 25 to 45 in good health. The V gene is TRBV24-1, the J gene TRBJ2-7; 8 bases match TRBD2. Sequencing input: blood. The DNA of the CDR3 is TGTGCCACCATTGGGGGACTAGGGTTCTACGAGCAGTACTTC. Translation gives CATIGGLGFYEQYF.